A single sample gave rise to the 7 T cell receptor beta chains below, sequenced in a study of T-cell reconstitution after alpha-beta-depleted transplantation in children. It was with unique molecular identifiers that the TCRbeta library was prepared. MiXCR was run by TCRdb on the PCR reads, yielding one entry per CDR3 protein. Here the sample spans some 640,000 distinct CDR3 sequences, around a sixth being singletons. This specimen was PBMCs from the stem cell graft donor, taken from the stem cell graft. The receptors come from a human donor who donated a stem cell graft to a child with acute myeloid leukemia.

The chain has TRBV4-3 and TRBJ1-1; D unclear. V lost 0 bases to trimming and J lost 7 bases, with 9 bases between them. From germline, CDR1 is LGHNA and CDR2 YSLEER. This CDR3 spans 13 amino acids. As DNA, the CDR3 is TGCGCCAGCAGCCAAGATCTTTTGCGTGAAGCTTTCTTT. Translating gives CASSQDLLREAFF.

This chain uses TRBV9 with TRBJ1-1, with 7 nucleotides matching TRBD1. V lost 3 bases to trimming and J lost 2 bases; unmatched junction nucleotides: 4. Germline values: CDR1 SGDLS, CDR2 YYNGEE. This CDR3 is 14 amino acids long. The CDR3 loop is CASSEGQSNTEAFF. CDR3 nucleotides: TGTGCCAGCAGCGAGGGACAGAGTAACACTGAAGCTTTCTTT.

This clonotype was detected only a few times. The V gene is TRBV6-2 or TRBV6-3, the J gene TRBJ1-2; no clear D. V lost 2 bases, J lost 2 bases, and 3 bases lay in between. Germline CDR1 reads MNHEY; CDR2 reads SVGEGT. This CDR3 contains 12 residues. Here the CDR3 reads CASSYENYGYTF. The CDR3 nucleotides are TGTGCCAGCAGTTACGAGAACTATGGCTACACCTTC.

The chain carries TRBV23-1 and TRBJ1-6, with D possibly matching TRBD1 (6 bases). TRBV23-1 counts as an open reading frame of uncertain function. The CDR3 has 16 amino acids. The ends were cut back, 8 bases at V and 7 bases at J, with 21 bases in the middle. CDR3 loop: CASEVLPRGLNSPLHF. CDR3 sequence (DNA): TGCGCCAGCGAAGTCCTACCCAGGGGTTTAAATTCACCCCTCCACTTT.

This clonotype was detected a few times. The chain combines TRBV27 with TRBJ1-5; perhaps TRBD1 as D (5 bases). Germline CDR1 is MNHEY and CDR2 is SMNVEV (reference sequence). The CDR3 runs 14 residues. Trimming removed 3 bases at V and 7 bases at J, with 13 bases between. The CDR3 coding sequence is TGTGCCAGCAGTTTGGGAGGGACGGTGCAGCCCCAGCATTTT. It specifies CASSLGGTVQPQHF.

The CDR3 nucleotides are TGTGCCAGCAGTGTTAGACCAGGGAACACTGAAGCTTTCTTT. It codes for CASSVRPGNTEAFF. The chain combines TRBV2 with TRBJ1-1, with unresolved D. CDR3 length: 14 residues. V lost 4 bases, J lost 1 base, and 10 bases lay in between. Germline V gene data show CDR1 as SNHLY and CDR2 as FYNNEI.

The sample holds many counts of this clonotype. The J gene is TRBJ2-3, the V gene TRBV11-2, with 10 bases lining up with TRBD2. Trimming removed 0 bases from V and 1 base from J; junction bases left unmatched: 1. The CDR3 spans 16 residues. Germline assignment: CDR1 SGHAT and CDR2 FQNNGV. The CDR3 here is CASSLDLAGGTDTQYF. The CDR3 nucleotides are TGTGCCAGCAGCTTAGATCTAGCGGGGGGCACAGATACGCAGTATTTT. Complete variable domain (other parts from reference TRBV11-2 and TRBJ2-3): EAGVAQSPRYKIIEKRQSVAFWCNPISGHATLYWYQQILGQGPKLLIQFQNNGVVDDSQLPKDRFSAERLKGVDSTLKIQPAKLEDSAVYLCASSLDLAGGTDTQYFGPGTRLTVL.